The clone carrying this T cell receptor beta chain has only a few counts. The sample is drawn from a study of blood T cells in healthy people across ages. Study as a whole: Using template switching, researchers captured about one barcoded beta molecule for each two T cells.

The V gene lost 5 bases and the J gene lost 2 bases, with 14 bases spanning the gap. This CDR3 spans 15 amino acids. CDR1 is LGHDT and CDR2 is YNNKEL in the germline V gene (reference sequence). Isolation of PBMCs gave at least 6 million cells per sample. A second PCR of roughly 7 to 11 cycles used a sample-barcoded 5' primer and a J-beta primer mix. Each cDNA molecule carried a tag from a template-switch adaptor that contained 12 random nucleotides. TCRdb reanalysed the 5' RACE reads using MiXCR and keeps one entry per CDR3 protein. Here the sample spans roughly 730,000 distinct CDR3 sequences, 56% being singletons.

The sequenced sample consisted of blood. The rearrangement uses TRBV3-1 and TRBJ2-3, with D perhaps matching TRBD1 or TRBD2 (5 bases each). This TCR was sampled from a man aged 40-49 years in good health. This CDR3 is CASSYGTGPTDTQYF. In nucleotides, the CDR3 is TGTGCCAGCAGCTACGGGACCGGTCCCACAGATACGCAGTATTTT.